Reported below is one TCR beta chain. Its antigen is not identified. The data are from a study of STAT5B mutations in CD4+ large granular lymphocyte leukemia. Findings of the study overall: About 26% of private leukemic clonotypes occurred rarely in other patients' non-leukemic repertoires.

Here immunoSEQ multiplex PCR was the method, and the copy in TCRdb shows in-frame clones only, minus some. The profile shows fewer than 50,000 clones, 70% to 90% of them singletons. The receptor was isolated from a human donor in good health. Material: CD4+ T cells from blood buffy coats.

CDR3 region: CASSEGRSTGELFF. CDR3 sequence (DNA): TGTGCCAGCAGCGAGGGACGGAGCACCGGGGAGCTGTTTTTT. The J gene is TRBJ2-2, the V gene TRBV9, with D perhaps matching TRBD1 or TRBD2 (5 bases each). CDR3 length: 14 amino acids. Trimming removed 3 bases at V and 4 bases at J, with 10 bases between. In germline, CDR1 is SGDLS, CDR2 YYNGEE.